This T cell receptor (beta chain) emerged from a study of technical replicates of blood from a few donors. Measured with immunoSEQ multiplex PCR; TCRdb has only the in-frame clones, and not every one. The sample yields about 56,000 clones, around 96% seen once. The junction had 5 bases not matched to a gene; V was cut back by 4 bases and J by 2 bases. The germline CDR1 and CDR2 sequences are SGHDT and YYEEEE. The CDR3 is made up of 14 amino acids. The chain combines TRBV5-6 with TRBJ2-7; 8 bases align to TRBD1. This sequence originates from a human donor in good health. Some clones in this sample may be carry-over from other donors' samples. Material for sequencing was PBMCs. In DNA, the CDR3 is TGTGCCAGCAGCCGACGACAGGGGACCTACGAGCAGTACTTC. Protein sequence: CASSRRQGTYEQYF.